This TCR beta chain emerged from a study of vaccination and CD4 T cells after COVID-19. Across the study: Timing of post-vaccine sample collection was a median about 79 days after dose two, with a range of 14 to 241. For control cultures, the treatment was a CEFX pool, an HIV-1 Nef pool, or no peptide.

At the Johns Hopkins FTIC core, DNA taken from cultured CD4+ T cells was sequenced by way of the Oncomine TCR Beta short-read assay. Cultured CD4+ T cells were the source of extracted genomic DNA. One entry per CDR3 protein, called by TCRdb with MiXCR from the PCR reads. The profile shows about 8,800 distinct CDR3 sequences, 30% to 45% of them singletons. As to treatment: roughly 10-day PBMC culture with coronavirus spike peptide pools or control peptides (ViraFEST assay). These CD4+ T cells came from an unexposed donor, sampled before the COVID-19 pandemic (2011-2018). ViraFEST relied on peptide pools to expand antigen-specific T cells; the TCRs were sequenced afterward. Contingent on cell availability, unexposed-donor CD4+ T cells were interrogated with SARS-CoV-2 S/N and four cold-coronavirus spikes. Trimming removed 3 bases from V and 4 bases from J, with 15 bases in between. CDR3 length: 14 residues. Germline CDR1 and CDR2: SQVTM and ANQGSEA.

This clonotype was observed a few times. Its antigen remains unidentified. Source material: CD4+ T cells from blood, cultured in vitro. The origin of this receptor is a human donor in good health. The chain is built from TRBV29-1 and TRBJ1-2; D is perhaps TRBD1 (5 bases). CDR3 bases: TGCAGCGTTGATAGTTCACTGGGGGGCTATGGCTACACCTTC. It is translated as CSVDSSLGGYGYTF.